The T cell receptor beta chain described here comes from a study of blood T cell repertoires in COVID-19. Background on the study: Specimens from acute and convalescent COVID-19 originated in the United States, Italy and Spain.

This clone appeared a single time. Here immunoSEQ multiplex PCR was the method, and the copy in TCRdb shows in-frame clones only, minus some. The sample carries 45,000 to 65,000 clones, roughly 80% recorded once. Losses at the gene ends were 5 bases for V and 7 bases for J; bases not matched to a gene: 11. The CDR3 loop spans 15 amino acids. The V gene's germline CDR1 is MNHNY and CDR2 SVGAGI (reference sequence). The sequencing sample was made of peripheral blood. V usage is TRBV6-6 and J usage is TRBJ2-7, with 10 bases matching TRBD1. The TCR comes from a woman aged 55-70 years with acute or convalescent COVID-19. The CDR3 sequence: CASSKTGGLSGEQYF. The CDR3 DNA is TGTGCCAGCAGTAAGACAGGGGGCCTCTCTGGGGAGCAGTACTTC.